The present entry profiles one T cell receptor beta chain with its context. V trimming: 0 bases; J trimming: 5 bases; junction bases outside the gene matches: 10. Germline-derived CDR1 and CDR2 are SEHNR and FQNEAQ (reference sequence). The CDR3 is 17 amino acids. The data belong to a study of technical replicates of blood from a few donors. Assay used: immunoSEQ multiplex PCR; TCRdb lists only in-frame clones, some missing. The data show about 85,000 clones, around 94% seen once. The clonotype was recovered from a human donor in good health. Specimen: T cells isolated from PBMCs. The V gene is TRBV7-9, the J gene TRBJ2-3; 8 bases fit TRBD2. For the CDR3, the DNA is TGTGCCAGCAGCTTAGCGAAGCTGGGGACTAGACTAGATACGCAGTATTTT. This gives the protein CASSLAKLGTRLDTQYF.